These T cell receptor beta chains were read from a single sample in a study of T cell repertoires in cytomegalovirus infection. TCRdb re-analysed the reads in MiXCR, keeping a single row per CDR3 protein. The table lists 250,000 or so distinct CDR3 sequences, around 15% of them singletons. Sequencing input: CD8+ T cells from PBMCs. The receptors come from a human donor in good health (CMV status not recorded). Some clones in this sample may be carry-over from other donors' samples. The CDR3 runs from the conserved cysteine through the conserved F or W. D genes are given only for firm matches. Rows give clone size only sometimes, using once, few, many, or a class for an expanded clone.

cdr3_nt | cdr3_aa | clone_size | j_call | v_call | cdr3_length | d_call
TGTGCCAGCAGCCAAGCGGGGACAGGGGGATCGAACACTGAAGCTTTCTTT | CASSQAGTGGSNTEAFF | few | TRBJ1-1 | TRBV7-9 | 17 | TRBD1
TGTGCCAGCAGTTACGTTCGACAGCTCTCTGGGGCCAACGTCCTGACTTTC | CASSYVRQLSGANVLTF | NA | TRBJ2-6 | TRBV6-6 | 17 | NA
TGTGCCAGCAGTTTAATTGGGGGTTCCTACGAGCAGTACTTC | CASSLIGGSYEQYF | many | TRBJ2-7 | TRBV12-3/TRBV12-4 | 14 | NA
TGTGCCAGCAGCGCATCAGGGGGGACAGGAGAGTACCAAGAGACCCAGTACTTC | CASSASGGTGEYQETQYF | NA | TRBJ2-5 | TRBV9 | 18 | TRBD1
TGTGCCAGCAGCTTAGCATCCCCCCCTGGAAACACCATATATTTT | CASSLASPPGNTIYF | many | TRBJ1-3 | TRBV7-6 | 15 | NA
TGCAGCGTTGTTTCACAGACAGAGCAGTACTTC | CSVVSQTEQYF | NA | TRBJ2-7 | TRBV29-1 | 11 | NA
TGTGCCAGTAGTATGGCCGGGTTAAGTCAGCCCCAGCATTTT | CASSMAGLSQPQHF | NA | TRBJ1-5 | TRBV19 | 14 | NA
TGCAGTGCTAGGGGGACTAGCGGGAACTCCTACGAGCAGTACTTC | CSARGTSGNSYEQYF | NA | TRBJ2-7 | TRBV20-1 | 15 | TRBD2
TGTGCCAGCATCGTCGCCTCTGGAAACACCATATATTTT | CASIVASGNTIYF | few | TRBJ1-3 | TRBV19 | 13 | NA
TGTGCCAGCAGTTACTCGAGGGGGGCGCATAACTATGGCTACACCTTC | CASSYSRGAHNYGYTF | once | TRBJ1-2 | TRBV6-5 | 16 | NA
TGCAGTGTTAGTCCGCAGACAGCCTATATTAACTATGGCTACACCTTC | CSVSPQTAYINYGYTF | few | TRBJ1-2 | TRBV20-1 | 16 | NA
TGCGCCAGCAGCCAAGCGGGGGGACAGGGTAAGGGGGCATGGCAGCCCCAGCATTTT | CASSQAGGQGKGAWQPQHF | many | TRBJ1-5 | TRBV4-1 | 19 | TRBD1
TGTACCAGCATCCCTGGGGGCGCGGAGAGCAATCAGCCCCAGCATTTT | CTSIPGGAESNQPQHF | NA | TRBJ1-5 | TRBV28 | 16 | NA
TGCGCCAGCAGTCACCCAGACAGGGTCTCCGGGGAGCTGTTTTTT | CASSHPDRVSGELFF | many | TRBJ2-2 | TRBV23-1 | 15 | TRBD1
TGTGCCAGCAGCTTACCCCCCCCGGGGAGACATCCGAACACCGGGGAGCTGTTTTTT | CASSLPPPGRHPNTGELFF | many | TRBJ2-2 | TRBV11-2 | 19 | NA
TGCAGCGTTCTATACAATGAGCAGTTCTTC | CSVLYNEQFF | NA | TRBJ2-1 | TRBV29-1 | 10 | NA
TGCAGCGTTGGACCGACAGGCAGGTCCCACGAGCAGTACTTC | CSVGPTGRSHEQYF | few | TRBJ2-7 | TRBV29-1 | 14 | NA
TGCAGTGCTAGAGATAAAGGGACAGGCAACACCGGGGAGCTGTTTTTT | CSARDKGTGNTGELFF | few | TRBJ2-2 | TRBV20-1 | 16 | TRBD1
TGTGCCAGCACCAGAGGACCGCGATACGAGCAGTACTTC | CASTRGPRYEQYF | few | TRBJ2-7 | TRBV6-2/TRBV6-3 | 13 | NA
TGTACCAGCAGCGGGGGTCTCCTGGGTGCTGAAGCTTTCTTT | CTSSGGLLGAEAFF | NA | TRBJ1-1 | TRBV28 | 14 | NA
TGTGCCAGTAGTATTTGGGGTTATGAGCAGTTCTTC | CASSIWGYEQFF | many | TRBJ2-1 | TRBV19 | 12 | NA
TGTGCCAGCAATCAGAACTGGGATACGCAGTATTTT | CASNQNWDTQYF | few | TRBJ2-3 | TRBV6-2/TRBV6-3 | 12 | NA
TGTGCCAGCAGTTTATTGGCTCGAGCGCAACACTCCTACGAGCAGTACTTC | CASSLLARAQHSYEQYF | once | TRBJ2-7 | TRBV28 | 17 | NA
TGCAGTGCTAGAGACGAGACACGCTCGCTAGCCAAAAACATTCAGTACTTC | CSARDETRSLAKNIQYF | NA | TRBJ2-4 | TRBV20-1 | 17 | NA
TGTGCCATCAGCGGACTAAGGGGACCTGAGCAGTTCTTC | CAISGLRGPEQFF | NA | TRBJ2-1 | TRBV10-3 | 13 | NA
TGTGCCAGCAGCTTAGGCGGGGACTGGCAGTACTTC | CASSLGGDWQYF | NA | TRBJ2-7 | TRBV7-9 | 12 | NA
TGCGCCAGCAGCTTGCTGACTAGCGCCCGTTGGGAGCAGTACTTC | CASSLLTSARWEQYF | few | TRBJ2-7 | TRBV5-1 | 15 | TRBD2
TGTGCCAGCAGCTTGGAATTGGGCACTTACAATGAGCAGTTCTTC | CASSLELGTYNEQFF | few | TRBJ2-1 | TRBV5-5 | 15 | NA
TGTGCCAGCAGCTTTCCTGGTAATGAAAAACTGTTTTTT | CASSFPGNEKLFF | many | TRBJ1-4 | TRBV7-9 | 13 | NA
TGCGCCAGCAGCTTGGGACAGGGTCTCCCAAGGGAGACCCAGTACTTC | CASSLGQGLPRETQYF | NA | TRBJ2-5 | TRBV5-1 | 16 | TRBD1
TGTGCCAGCACCGAAGGGGTTGTCTTGGGCAATGAGCAGTTCTTC | CASTEGVVLGNEQFF | NA | TRBJ2-1 | TRBV28 | 15 | NA
TGCGCCAGCAGCTTGGAACCTAACTACGAGCAGTACTTC | CASSLEPNYEQYF | NA | TRBJ2-7 | TRBV5-1 | 13 | NA
TGTGCCAGCAGCTTAGTCGGCGGGGGGGCCGATGAGCAGTTCTTC | CASSLVGGGADEQFF | few | TRBJ2-1 | TRBV7-6 | 15 | TRBD2
TGTGCCAGCAGTCTTACCCGTGGACAGGGGGAGTCCTACGAGCAGTACTTC | CASSLTRGQGESYEQYF | NA | TRBJ2-7 | TRBV27 | 17 | TRBD1
TGTGCCAGCAGCCCGTTGGGAGGGGACGTCTATGGCTACACCTTC | CASSPLGGDVYGYTF | many | TRBJ1-2 | TRBV7-8 | 15 | NA
TGTGCCAGCAGTCCCACCGGGCGGGGAAACACCATATATTTT | CASSPTGRGNTIYF | many | TRBJ1-3 | TRBV12-3/TRBV12-4 | 14 | NA
TGTGCCAGCAGCTTATTGTGGGAGACCCAGTACTTC | CASSLLWETQYF | many | TRBJ2-5 | TRBV7-2 | 12 | NA
TGTGCCAGCAGCTTAGCATGGCAGGACCCCTTTAATGAAAAACTGTTTTTT | CASSLAWQDPFNEKLFF | many | TRBJ1-4 | TRBV7-8 | 17 | NA
TGTGCCAGCAGCCCGACAGGGATTGGCGACAATGAGCAGTTCTTC | CASSPTGIGDNEQFF | many | TRBJ2-1 | TRBV7-3 | 15 | TRBD1
TGCGCCAGCAGCTTGATCGGGGACGAGCAGTTCTTC | CASSLIGDEQFF | NA | TRBJ2-1 | TRBV5-1 | 12 | NA
TGTGCCATCAGTGACTCATACCAGGGCAGTGATGGCTACACCTTC | CAISDSYQGSDGYTF | many | TRBJ1-2 | TRBV10-3 | 15 | NA
TGCAGTGCTAGGGAAAACAGGGGGGATAATTCACCCCTCCACTTT | CSARENRGDNSPLHF | few | TRBJ1-6 | TRBV20-1 | 15 | TRBD1
TGTGCCAGCAGCGGAACCGGGACAGGGAATCCCCACGAGCAGTACTTC | CASSGTGTGNPHEQYF | many | TRBJ2-7 | TRBV7-9 | 16 | TRBD1
TGTGCCAGCCGCCAGGGGGTGGACACTGAAGCTTTCTTT | CASRQGVDTEAFF | many | TRBJ1-1 | TRBV7-6 | 13 | TRBD1
TGTGCCAGCAGCGGCACGGCCACCGGGGAGCTGTTTTTT | CASSGTATGELFF | NA | TRBJ2-2 | TRBV6-1 | 13 | NA
TGTGCCAGCACCACCGGGACGGCTATGTCCACAGATACGCAGTATTTT | CASTTGTAMSTDTQYF | many | TRBJ2-3 | TRBV2 | 16 | NA
TGTGCCATCAGTGGACAGGACAGGGTCTCTGGAAACACCATATATTTT | CAISGQDRVSGNTIYF | few | TRBJ1-3 | TRBV10-3 | 16 | TRBD1
TGTGCCAGCAGCGTGTCGCGACAGGAGGACACAGATACGCAGTATTTT | CASSVSRQEDTDTQYF | few | TRBJ2-3 | TRBV9 | 16 | NA
TGTGCCAGCTCCCGGGACACCGGGGAGCTGTTTTTT | CASSRDTGELFF | few | TRBJ2-2 | TRBV27 | 12 | NA
TGTGCCAACAGCTTCCGGTGGGACACTGAAGCTTTCTTT | CANSFRWDTEAFF | NA | TRBJ1-1 | TRBV6-5 | 13 | NA
TGCGCCAGCAGCTACCGGACAGGCGCACAAGAGACCCAGTACTTC | CASSYRTGAQETQYF | few | TRBJ2-5 | TRBV4-1 | 15 | TRBD1
TGTGCCAGCAGCCCGGGACAGGGGGAACCAACTAATGAAAAACTGTTTTTT | CASSPGQGEPTNEKLFF | many | TRBJ1-4 | TRBV5-4 | 17 | TRBD1
TGTGCCAGCAGTTTATCCGGGGGGGCGGAGACAGATACGCAGTATTTT | CASSLSGGAETDTQYF | few | TRBJ2-3 | TRBV28 | 16 | TRBD2
TGTGCCAGCAGCTTAGATCCCACAGGGCCCGGGGAGCTGTTTTTT | CASSLDPTGPGELFF | NA | TRBJ2-2 | TRBV11-2 | 15 | NA
TGTGCCAGCAGCTTACAGGGGGCTGGCGGGGAGCTGTTTTTT | CASSLQGAGGELFF | few | TRBJ2-2 | TRBV5-6 | 14 | TRBD1